This T cell receptor (beta chain) is drawn from a study of blood T cell repertoires in COVID-19. The data were produced by immunoSEQ multiplex PCR, yet TCRdb's version contains in-frame clones alone and is incomplete. The data show around 160,000 clones, with over 70% seen just once and under 15% held by the top ten. Per germline, CDR1 LGHDT and CDR2 YNNKEL (reference sequence). The V gene lost 4 bases and the J gene lost 5 bases, with 11 bases spanning the gap. The CDR3 contains 14 residues. The chain joins TRBV3-1 (or the pseudogene TRBV3-2) to TRBJ2-2; D is unclear. The sample comprised PBMCs or T cells enriched from blood (not recorded which). This TCR was sampled from a woman aged 55 to 70 who had recovered from COVID-19. CDR3 bases: TGTGCCAGCAGCCCTCCACATCGAACCGGGGAGCTGTTTTTT. It specifies CASSPPHRTGELFF.